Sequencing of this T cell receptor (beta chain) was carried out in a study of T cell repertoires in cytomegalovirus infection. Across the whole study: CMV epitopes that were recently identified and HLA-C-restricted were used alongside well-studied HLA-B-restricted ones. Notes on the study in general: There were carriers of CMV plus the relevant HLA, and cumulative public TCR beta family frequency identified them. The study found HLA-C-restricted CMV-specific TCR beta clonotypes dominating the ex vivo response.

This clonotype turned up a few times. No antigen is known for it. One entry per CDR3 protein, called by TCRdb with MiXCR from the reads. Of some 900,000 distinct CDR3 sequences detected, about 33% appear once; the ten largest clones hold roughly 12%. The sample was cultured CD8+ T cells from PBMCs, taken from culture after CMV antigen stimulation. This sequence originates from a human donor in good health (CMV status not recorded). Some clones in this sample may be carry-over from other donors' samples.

CDR3: CASSYNWGTGKTGELFF. CDR3 bases: TGTGCCAGCAGTTACAATTGGGGAACAGGGAAAACCGGGGAGCTGTTTTTT. V gene TRBV6-5 combines with J gene TRBJ2-2; D perhaps matches TRBD1 (6 bases). In germline, CDR1 is MNHEY, CDR2 SVGAGI. The ends were cut back, 2 bases at V and 5 bases at J, with 18 bases in the middle. The CDR3 covers 17 residues.